This T cell receptor beta chain is drawn from a study of CD8+ T cells in alopecia areata. After isolation, RNA underwent reverse transcription to generate cDNA as the sequencing template. This table comes from immunoSEQ multiplex PCR, and its TCRdb copy is limited to in-frame clones, with some not included. Altogether 80,000 to 100,000 clones are present, 41% being singletons, with the ten largest covering around 1.5%. Germline trimming cut 6 bases from V and 6 bases from J; bases unmatched to any gene: 7. CDR1 SNHLY and CDR2 FYNNEI come from the germline V gene. The CDR3 consists of 15 residues. Collected material from alopecia areata patients comprised lesional scalp punch biopsies and peripheral blood.

This chain links TRBV2 with TRBJ2-3, with 12 bases fitting TRBD1. Sequences were obtained from CD4+ T cells sorted from blood. This clonotype originated in a human donor with alopecia areata. CDR3 nucleotide sequence: TGTGCCAGCAGACCCGGGACAGGGGGCATGGATACGCAGTATTTT. This translates into CASRPGTGGMDTQYF.